This T cell receptor (beta chain) was recovered during a study of neurological immune-mediated disorders. General study results and limits: Patients with HTLV-1-associated myelopathy showed the most TCR clonal expansion. Those with multiple sclerosis showed the least, falling below healthy controls. The absence of shared CDR3 amino acid sequences among expanded clones across subjects suggests private repertoires in all groups.

With 4 bases clipped from V and 6 bases from J, the junction kept 14 bases outside the gene matches. Germline values: CDR1 SGHAT, CDR2 FQNNGV. This CDR3 comprises 16 residues. Over 180 million TCR-beta sequences from 15-18 subjects came from every sequencing run. TCRdb re-called the 5' RACE reads with MiXCR, one entry per CDR3 protein. The sample yields 20,000 to 30,000 distinct CDR3 sequences, more than 2% seen once. This clonotype has just a few counts. Its antigen is currently unknown. The rearrangement links TRBV11-2 to TRBJ2-5; TRBD1 matches 7 bases. Sequencing was done on a sample of PBMCs. This clonotype was obtained from a woman aged 45-60 years with multiple sclerosis. CDR3 sequence: CASSSLGDSFLKTQYF. The CDR3 coding sequence is TGTGCCAGCAGCTCCCTCGGGGACAGCTTTCTGAAGACCCAGTACTTC.